One T cell receptor (beta chain) is described in this entry. The antigen is undetermined. The data were obtained in a study of OX40 agonist ivuxolimab in advanced cancers. As for the study in general: Partial response was recorded in three patients: one hepatocellular carcinoma and two cutaneous melanoma cases.

Overall study findings and caveats: Dose levels from 0.1 to 3.0 mg/kg saw CD4+ and CD8+ blood T cells expand clonally by week 6. Expansion of clones was among the lowest in partial responders at 0.1-3.0 mg/kg. Certain nonresponders additionally had low normalized T-cell clonal expansion.

The protocol was immunoSEQ multiplex PCR, while the TCRdb copy is restricted to in-frame clones and leaves out a portion. The repertoire holds 130,000 or so clones, with under 95% as singletons. With V trimmed by 5 bases and J by 5 bases, 3 bases remained unmatched. The CDR3 runs 14 residues. From germline, CDR1 is LNHDA and CDR2 SQIVND (reference sequence). The source material was CD4+ or CD8+ T cells sorted from blood, sampled in a trial of the OX40 agonist ivuxolimab. The V call is TRBV19, the J call TRBJ2-7; TRBD2 aligns across 13 bases. This receptor was taken from an adult with an advanced solid tumor such as melanoma, head and neck, liver or kidney cancer. CDR3 residues: CASSVTSGRDEQYF. The DNA of the CDR3 is TGTGCCAGTAGTGTCACTAGCGGGAGGGACGAGCAGTACTTC.